Below, one TCR beta chain is given with its context. This clonotype was detected only a few times. What antigen it recognizes has not been identified. Within one base of it there is no much larger clone, and no base qualities were kept. The germline V gene (reference sequence) yields DFQATT for CDR1 and SNEGSKA for CDR2. The CDR3 contains 15 residues, cysteine and phenylalanine counted. Kept here is only the CDR3 DNA, which spans 45 bases and is read in frame from base 1. V and J are trimmed by 6 bases and 7 bases, and the gene matches miss 17 bases of the junction. The data belong to a study of CD8 T cells in ankylosing spondylitis (dated by TCRdb to 2015 to 2018). A note on the overall study: The study profiled T cell receptor beta repertoires in healthy donors and ankylosing spondylitis patients to find disease-linked TCR variants. The whole study cohort included over a hundred healthy donors and around 25 ankylosing spondylitis patients. Peripheral blood was sampled, and synovial fluid was additionally collected from ankylosing spondylitis patients.

Sequenced on an Illumina HiSeq 2500. Quantitative 5'-RACE with molecular barcodes was used to prepare TCR beta libraries. The paper's processing steps were these. Disease-linked TCR variants were identified with a new computational method built on a probabilistic model of VDJ rearrangement. Using fastp trimming at Q25 and MiXCR clonotype assembly, TCRdb reanalyzed the public sequencing data and kept in-frame beta chains. Identical CDR3 proteins give one entry, which carries the most common genes and DNA. The V and J calls and clone size come from TCRdb's table, not from the authors' own analysis. The sample contains approximately 300,000 distinct CDR3 sequences, around 7.6% of them found a single time. The ten largest clones represent roughly 15% of the sample. Results and caveats for the whole study, not just this receptor: The disease-linked clones showed a CD8+ phenotype and occurred at relatively low frequencies in peripheral blood. Some motif variants had previously been reported in the synovial fluid and blood of reactive arthritis patients, which suggests shared mechanisms of disease initiation. A TCR beta motif made up of several highly homologous amino acid variants appeared to be characteristic of blood from ankylosing spondylitis patients. The disease-linked clones were reported as significantly enriched in matched synovial fluid samples from ankylosing spondylitis patients.

The clonotype was recovered from a male donor with ankylosing spondylitis. The chain employs TRBV20-1 and TRBJ2-5; TRBD1 aligns with 7 central bases. The sample was blood, either unsorted or a sorted T cell fraction (not recorded which). The CDR3 in this case is CSAPAGQAGSRTQYF. The nucleotides are TGCAGTGCCCCGGCCGGACAGGCCGGATCTAGGACCCAGTACTTC.